The present T cell receptor beta chain was sequenced within a study of cytomegalovirus exposure and HLA in healthy donors. Germline loops: CDR1 SEHNR, CDR2 FQNEAQ (reference sequence). This CDR3 has 16 amino acids. Trimming removed 0 bases from V and 5 bases from J, with 14 bases in between. This PCR relied on a set of 60 Vbeta primers and 13 Jbeta primers. Libraries were prepared by immunoSEQ multiplex PCR; TCRdb keeps only in-frame clonotypes and omits some of them. Altogether fewer than 250,000 clones are present, roughly 82% being singletons, with the ten largest covering roughly 6%. The chain combines TRBV7-9 with TRBJ1-5, with D maybe TRBD1 (6 bases). Sequenced input: PBMCs. The clonotype was recovered from a man aged 40-55 years in good health and CMV-seropositive. CDR3 in DNA: TGTGCCAGCAGCTTAGCGGTAGGGGGAATGGATCAGCCCCAGCATTTT. This codes for CASSLAVGGMDQPQHF. Full variable domain (missing parts from reference TRBV7-9 and TRBJ1-5): DTGVSQNPRHKITKRGQNVTFRCDPISEHNRLYWYRQTLGQGPEFLTYFQNEAQLEKSRLLSDRFSAERPKGSFSTLEIQRTEQGDSAMYLCASSLAVGGMDQPQHFGDGTRLSIL.